This TCR beta chain comes out of a study of T cell changes during pregnancy in multiple sclerosis. Sequenced by immunoSEQ multiplex PCR; TCRdb stores in-frame clones only, minus some. The table includes roughly 38,000 clones, 90% detected once. Per germline, CDR1 MDHEN and CDR2 SYDVKM. This CDR3 region has 18 residues. V gave up 5 bases and J gave up 2 bases; unmatched junction bases: 12. V is TRBV28 and J is TRBJ2-6; 7 bases are a match to TRBD2. This receptor was taken from a female donor with multiple sclerosis, enrolled in a pregnancy study. Sequencing was performed on CD8+ T cells from peripheral blood mononuclear cells, taken in the first trimester of pregnancy. CDR3 sequence: CASSPREGKGAGANVLTF. In nucleotides, the CDR3 is TGTGCCAGCAGTCCTAGGGAGGGGAAAGGGGCTGGGGCCAACGTCCTGACTTTC.